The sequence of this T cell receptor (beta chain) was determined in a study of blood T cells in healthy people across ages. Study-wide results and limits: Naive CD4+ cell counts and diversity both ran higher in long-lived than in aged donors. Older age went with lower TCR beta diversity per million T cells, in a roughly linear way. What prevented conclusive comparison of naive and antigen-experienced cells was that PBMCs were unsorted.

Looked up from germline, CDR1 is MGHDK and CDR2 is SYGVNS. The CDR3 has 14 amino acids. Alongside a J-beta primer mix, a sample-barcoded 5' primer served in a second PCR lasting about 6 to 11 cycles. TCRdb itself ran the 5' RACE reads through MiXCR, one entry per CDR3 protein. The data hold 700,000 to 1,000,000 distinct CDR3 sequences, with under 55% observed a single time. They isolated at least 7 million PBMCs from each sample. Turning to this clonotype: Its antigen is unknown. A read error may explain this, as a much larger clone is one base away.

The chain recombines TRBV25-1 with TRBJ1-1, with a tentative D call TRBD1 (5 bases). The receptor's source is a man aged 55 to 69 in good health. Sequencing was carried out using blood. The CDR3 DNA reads TGTGCCGGCAGTGATTCGGGGGAGAGCACTGAAGCTTTCTTT. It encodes CAGSDSGESTEAFF. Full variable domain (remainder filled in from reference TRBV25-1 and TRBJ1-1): EADIYQTPRYLVIGTGKKITLECSQTMGHDKMYWYQQDPGMELHLIHYSYGVNSTEKGDLSSESTVSRIRTEHFPLTLESARPSHTSQYLCAGSDSGESTEAFFGQGTRLTVV.